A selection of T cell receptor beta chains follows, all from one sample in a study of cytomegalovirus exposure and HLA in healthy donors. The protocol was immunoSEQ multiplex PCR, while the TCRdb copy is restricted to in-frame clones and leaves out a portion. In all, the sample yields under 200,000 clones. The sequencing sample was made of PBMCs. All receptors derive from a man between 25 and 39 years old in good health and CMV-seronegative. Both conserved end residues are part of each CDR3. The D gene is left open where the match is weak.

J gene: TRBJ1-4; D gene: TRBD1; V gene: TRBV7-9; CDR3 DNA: TGTGCCAGCAGTTTAGAACAGGGGGCACCTGAAAAACTGTTTTTT; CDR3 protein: CASSLEQGAPEKLFF
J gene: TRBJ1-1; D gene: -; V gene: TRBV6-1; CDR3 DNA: TGTGCCAGCAGTGACCTCCTGAACACTGAAGCTTTCTTT; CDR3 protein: CASSDLLNTEAFF
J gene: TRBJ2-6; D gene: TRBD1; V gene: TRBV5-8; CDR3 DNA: TGTGCCAGCAGCGCCGGACAGGGGCGATACTCTGGGGCCAACGTCCTGACTTTC; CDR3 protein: CASSAGQGRYSGANVLTF
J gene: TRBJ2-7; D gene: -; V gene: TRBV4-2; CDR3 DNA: TGTGCCAGCAGCCAAGATCATATGGCCCACTACGAGCAGTACTTC; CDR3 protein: CASSQDHMAHYEQYF
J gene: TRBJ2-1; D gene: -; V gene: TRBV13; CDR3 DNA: TGTGCCAGCAGCTTTAGCGGAGGGGATGAGCAGTTCTTC; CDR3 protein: CASSFSGGDEQFF
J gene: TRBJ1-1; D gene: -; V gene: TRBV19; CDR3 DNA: TGTGCCAGTAGTATGGGACGGGGGACCATGAACACTGAAGCTTTCTTT; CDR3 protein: CASSMGRGTMNTEAFF
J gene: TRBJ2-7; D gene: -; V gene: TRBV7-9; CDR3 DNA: TGTGCCAGCAGCTTACTTAGAGAGGGTGAGCAGTACTTC; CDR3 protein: CASSLLREGEQYF
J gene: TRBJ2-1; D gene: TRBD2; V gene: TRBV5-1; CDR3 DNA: TGCGCCAGCACCTTGGCGACTAGCGGGCTCAATGAGCAGTTCTTC; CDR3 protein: CASTLATSGLNEQFF
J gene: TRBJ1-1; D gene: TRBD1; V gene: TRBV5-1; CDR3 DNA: TGCGCCAGCAGTCTGACGGGACAGGGCGGAGAGCGTTCATACGCTTTCTTT; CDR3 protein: CASSLTGQGGERSYAFF
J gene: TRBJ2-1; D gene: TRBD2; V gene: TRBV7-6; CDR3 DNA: TGTGCCAGCAGCCCGACGAGCGGGAGTGGCTCCTACAATGAGCAGTTCTTC; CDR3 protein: CASSPTSGSGSYNEQFF
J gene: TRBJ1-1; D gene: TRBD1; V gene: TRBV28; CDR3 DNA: TGTGCCAGCATGACAGGGGCCCTGAACACTGAAGCTTTCTTT; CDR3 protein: CASMTGALNTEAFF
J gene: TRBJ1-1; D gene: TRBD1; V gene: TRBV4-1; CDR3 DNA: TGCGCCAGCAGCCAAGGACAGGGGAACACTGAAGCTTTCTTT; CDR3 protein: CASSQGQGNTEAFF
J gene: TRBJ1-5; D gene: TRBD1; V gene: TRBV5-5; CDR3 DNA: TGTGCCAGCAGCGTAACAGACAGGGGGAAGCCCCAGCATTTT; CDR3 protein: CASSVTDRGKPQHF